The next 5 T cell receptor beta chains were all read from a single sample in a study of metastatic and nonmetastatic thyroid tumors. Until they underwent thyroid surgery, no patient had received any treatment. MiXCR re-clonotyped the PCR reads for TCRdb. Among roughly 7,000 clones listed, about a third were seen once. Sequenced input: adjacent normal tissue. Receptors were obtained from a female donor with papillary thyroid cancer or a benign thyroid nodule (not recorded which). Some clones in this sample may be carry-over from other donors' samples.

This clone is medium-sized (0.01 to 0.1%). V gene TRBV19 combines with J gene TRBJ2-2, with 7 bases that match TRBD2. The germline CDR1 and CDR2 sequences are LNHDA and SQIVND (reference sequence). V was clipped by 4 bases and J by 2 bases; unmatched bases: 4. The CDR3 totals 15 residues. This CDR3 reads CASSKGGGNTGELFF. The CDR3 region has the DNA TGTGCCAGTAGTAAAGGCGGGGGTAACACCGGGGAGCTGTTTTTT. The full variable domain, in which reference TRBV19 and TRBJ2-2 provide the parts outside the CDR3, is DGGITQSPKYLFRKEGQNVTLSCEQNLNHDAMYWYRQDPGQGLRLIYYSQIVNDFQKGDIAEGYSVSREKKESFPLTVTSAQKNPTAFYLCASSKGGGNTGELFFGEGSRLTVL.

The J gene is TRBJ2-7, the V gene TRBV3-1; D perhaps matches TRBD2 (5 bases). Germline CDR1 and CDR2: LGHDT and YNNKEL (reference sequence). V dropped 3 bases and J dropped 7 bases, with 10 bases sitting between them. The CDR3 is 12 amino acids. CDR3 residues: CASSQTTGEQYF. CDR3 bases: TGTGCCAGCAGCCAGACTACCGGGGAGCAGTACTTC.

V is TRBV6-2 or TRBV6-3 and J is TRBJ2-1; 15 bases map to TRBD2. The V segment lost 6 bases and the J segment 7 bases; nucleotides outside the gene matches: 10. The CDR3 covers 17 residues. The V gene's germline CDR1 is MNHEY and CDR2 SVGEGT. The CDR3 DNA reads as TGTGCCAGCAGCTCGGGACTAGCGGGGGGCCGAGCAAATGAGCAGTTCTTC. Protein: CASSSGLAGGRANEQFF.

This clone has just a few counts. The chain links TRBV19 to TRBJ1-1; TRBD1 agrees at 7 bases. This CDR3 region has 15 residues. Germline V gene sequence: CDR1 LNHDA, CDR2 SQIVND (reference sequence). After removal of 2 bases from V and 0 bases from J, the junction contained 3 bases not matched to a gene. This CDR3 reads CASSISDRVNTEAFF. The DNA of the CDR3 is TGTGCCAGTAGTATATCTGACAGGGTGAACACTGAAGCTTTCTTT. The whole variable domain, remainder taken from reference TRBV19 and TRBJ1-1, is DGGITQSPKYLFRKEGQNVTLSCEQNLNHDAMYWYRQDPGQGLRLIYYSQIVNDFQKGDIAEGYSVSREKKESFPLTVTSAQKNPTAFYLCASSISDRVNTEAFFGQGTRLTVV.

J is TRBJ2-7 and V is TRBV18; TRBD2 agrees at 14 bases. With 3 bases clipped from V and 1 base from J, the junction kept 2 bases outside the gene matches. This CDR3 comprises 16 residues. CDR1 and CDR2 from the germline V gene are KGHSH and LQKENI. The DNA for the CDR3 is TGTGCCAGCTCACCGGGACTAGCGGGAGAATCCTACGAGCAGTACTTC. Translation gives CASSPGLAGESYEQYF.